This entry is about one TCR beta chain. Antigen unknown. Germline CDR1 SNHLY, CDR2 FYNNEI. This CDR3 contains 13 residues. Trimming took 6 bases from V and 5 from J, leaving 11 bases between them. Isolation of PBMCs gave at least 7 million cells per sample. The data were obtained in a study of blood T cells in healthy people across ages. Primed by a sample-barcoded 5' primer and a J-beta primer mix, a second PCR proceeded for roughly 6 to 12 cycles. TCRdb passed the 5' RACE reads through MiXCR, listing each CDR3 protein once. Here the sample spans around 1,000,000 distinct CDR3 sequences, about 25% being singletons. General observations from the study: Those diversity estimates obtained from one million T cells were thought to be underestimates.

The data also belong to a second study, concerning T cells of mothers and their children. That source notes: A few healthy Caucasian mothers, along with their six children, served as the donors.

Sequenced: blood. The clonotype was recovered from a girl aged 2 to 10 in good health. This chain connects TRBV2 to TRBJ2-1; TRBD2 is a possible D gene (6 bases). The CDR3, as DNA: TGTGCCAGCAGGGACTACCACCACAATGAGCAGTTCTTC. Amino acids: CASRDYHHNEQFF.